This T cell receptor beta chain was recorded in a study of T cell responses to AZD1222 COVID-19 vaccine. The data were produced by immunoSEQ multiplex PCR, yet TCRdb's version contains in-frame clones alone and is incomplete. The sample comprises 120,000 to 150,000 clones, about 93% of which are singletons, and 1.5% to 2% rests with the top ten. Whole-study results and caveats: Unmutated variant regions are reportedly the target of nearly half of TCRs that are spike-specific. Donors skewed white British and female; clonal diversity was possibly underestimated. Every sample of the repertoires postdated the peak T cell response. Just a handful of AZD1222 recipients tested seropositive at baseline.

Comment on this clone: The antigen is undetermined.

Sequenced here: peripheral blood, sampled on day 0 of AZD1222 vaccination. The clonotype originates from an adult in good health.

CDR3 in DNA: TGTGCCAGCAGTTTAAAAGGAAACTATGGCTACACCTTC. Translating it yields CASSLKGNYGYTF. The chain combines TRBV27 with TRBJ1-2; D not certain. Germline CDR1 MNHEY, CDR2 SMNVEV (reference sequence). Trimming removed 2 bases at V and 2 bases at J, with 6 bases between. The CDR3 totals 13 residues.